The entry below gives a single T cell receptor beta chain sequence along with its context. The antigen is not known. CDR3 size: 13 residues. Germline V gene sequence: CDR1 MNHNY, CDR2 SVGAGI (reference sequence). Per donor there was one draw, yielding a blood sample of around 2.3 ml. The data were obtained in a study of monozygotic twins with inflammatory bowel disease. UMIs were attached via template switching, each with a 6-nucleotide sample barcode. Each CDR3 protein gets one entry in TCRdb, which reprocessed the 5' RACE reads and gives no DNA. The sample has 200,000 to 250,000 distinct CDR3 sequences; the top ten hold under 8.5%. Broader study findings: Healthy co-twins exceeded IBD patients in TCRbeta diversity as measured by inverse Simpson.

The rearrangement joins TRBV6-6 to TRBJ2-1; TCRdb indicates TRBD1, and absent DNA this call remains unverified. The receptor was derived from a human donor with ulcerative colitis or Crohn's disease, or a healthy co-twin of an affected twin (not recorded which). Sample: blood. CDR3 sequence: CASRPYRAGEQFF.